This T cell receptor (beta chain) was identified during a study of CD8 T cells in Susac syndrome. Reverse transcription of about 0.5 to 1 ug RNA used random hexamers. TCRdb passed the immunoSEQ multiplex PCR reads through MiXCR, listing each CDR3 protein once. Of around 81,000 distinct CDR3 sequences listed, 94% were seen once; the top ten hold about 0.94%. Germline V CDR1 and CDR2: LGHDT, YNNKEL (reference sequence). Trimming took 0 bases from V and 0 from J, leaving 6 bases between them. The CDR3 totals 14 residues. The sequenced sample was CD8+ T cells from PBMCs. The chain recombines TRBV3-1 with TRBJ2-7; unclear D gene. This receptor was obtained from a human donor with Susac syndrome. CDR3 DNA sequence: TGTGCCAGCAGCCAAGACTCCCCCTCCTACGAGCAGTACTTC. This sequence encodes CASSQDSPSYEQYF.